The 21 T cell receptor beta chains presented below share a single source sample, sequenced in a study of T-cell reconstitution after alpha-beta-depleted transplantation in children. TCRbeta library preparation incorporated unique molecular identifiers. Via MiXCR, TCRdb re-called the PCR reads, giving one row per CDR3 protein. The sample has over 400,000 distinct CDR3 sequences, 43% seen once. Sequenced material: PBMCs, taken before TCRalphabeta/CD19-depleted stem cell transplant. The receptor source for this set is a girl aged 2 to 10 with aplastic anemia, due to receive a stem cell transplant.

V gene TRBV7-9 combines with J gene TRBJ2-1; D call uncertain. The V end lost 2 bases, the J end lost 4 bases, and 12 bases lay between the germline ends. Germline assignment: CDR1 SEHNR and CDR2 FQNEAQ (reference sequence). This CDR3 has 15 amino acids. CDR3 in amino acids: CASSLIIGRYNEQFF. The CDR3 DNA reads as TGTGCCAGCAGCTTAATTATCGGACGGTACAATGAGCAGTTCTTC. Together with reference TRBV7-9 and TRBJ2-1, the CDR3 gives the full variable domain: DTGVSQNPRHKITKRGQNVTFRCDPISEHNRLYWYRQTLGQGPEFLTYFQNEAQLEKSRLLSDRFSAERPKGSFSTLEIQRTEQGDSAMYLCASSLIIGRYNEQFFGPGTRLTVL.

A few counts support this clonotype. The chain recombines TRBV15 with TRBJ2-5; D perhaps matches TRBD2 (5 bases). The length of the CDR3 is 14 residues. Germline-derived CDR1 and CDR2 are LNHNV and YYDKDF (reference sequence). The V and J ends lost 1 base and 6 bases respectively, with 12 bases between them. In DNA form, the CDR3 reads TGTGCCACCAGCAGAGTCGAGGGAGCGAAGACCCAGTACTTC. Translated: CATSRVEGAKTQYF.

This clonotype was seen ten or more times. The rearrangement joins TRBV15 to TRBJ2-4; unclear D gene. Germline V CDR1 and CDR2: LNHNV, YYDKDF (reference sequence). V was shortened by 8 bases and J by 0 bases, with 11 bases between the two germline ends. CDR3 size: 14 residues. The CDR3 DNA is TGTGCCACCGGCCCTCGCGCAGCCAAAAACATTCAGTACTTC. Its protein is CATGPRAAKNIQYF.

This clonotype was seen only a few times. CDR3: CASSGLASSYEQYF. The DNA of the CDR3 is TGTGCCAGCAGTGGCCTGGCGTCCTCCTACGAGCAGTACTTC. The gene calls are TRBV28 and TRBJ2-7; no firm D call. The V gene lost 5 bases and the J gene lost 0 bases, with 11 bases spanning the gap. This CDR3 contains 14 residues. Germline V lookup: CDR1 MDHEN, CDR2 SYDVKM.

This clonotype showed up just a few times. The J gene is TRBJ2-3, the V gene TRBV12-3 or TRBV12-4, with D perhaps given as TRBD1 or TRBD2 (5 bases each). The CDR3 is 18 amino acids. V was pared by 7 bases and J by 0 bases, with 23 bases between. CDR3 DNA sequence: TGTGCCAGCACCCCTTACGCGGGTCGGGGCCTTAGCACAGATACGCAGTATTTT. Protein sequence: CASTPYAGRGLSTDTQYF.

This clonotype was counted ten times or more. V and J are TRBV20-1 and TRBJ2-1; D could derive from TRBD1 or TRBD2 (6 bases each). The CDR3 length is 13 residues. Trimming took off 5 bases at V and 0 bases at J, with 8 bases between the two ends. The germline V gene has CDR1 DFQATT and CDR2 SNEGSKA (reference sequence). The CDR3 DNA sequence: TGCAGTGCTGAGGGGGGCTCCTACAATGAGCAGTTCTTC. Amino acids: CSAEGGSYNEQFF.

The chain has TRBV20-1 and TRBJ2-7, with a weak D call TRBD1 (6 bases). CDR1 DFQATT and CDR2 SNEGSKA come from the germline V gene (reference sequence). This CDR3 has 13 amino acids. Between the trimmed V and J ends, which lost 3 bases and 0 bases, there was a span of 9 bases. CDR3 in amino acids: CSASAGASYEQYF. The CDR3 DNA sequence: TGCAGTGCTAGTGCAGGGGCCTCCTACGAGCAGTACTTC.

The chain uses TRBV7-6 and TRBJ2-2; maybe TRBD1 (5 bases). CDR3 length: 15 amino acids. V lost 1 base and J 6 bases, leaving 12 bases between the germline ends. The germline V gene has CDR1 SGHVS and CDR2 FNYEAQ. The CDR3 spells CASSLEPGIAGELFF. The CDR3 coding sequence is TGTGCCAGCAGCTTAGAGCCAGGGATCGCCGGGGAGCTGTTTTTT.

This clonotype was recorded a few times. The V call is TRBV12-3 or TRBV12-4, the J call TRBJ2-7; TRBD2 agrees at 8 bases. After removal of 5 bases from V and 0 bases from J, the junction contained 6 bases not matched to a gene. The CDR3 is 15 residues long. The CDR3 bases are TGTGCCAGCAGTCCCCAGCGGGGGAGCTCCTACGAGCAGTACTTC. It is translated as CASSPQRGSSYEQYF.

This clonotype was observed many times. The chain combines TRBV7-9 with TRBJ2-1; 9 positions match TRBD2. Germline V gene data show CDR1 as SEHNR and CDR2 as FQNEAQ (reference sequence). The length of the CDR3 is 15 residues. Trimming took 3 bases from V and 4 from J; bases not matched to a gene: 4. CDR3: CASSLASGEYNEQFF. In DNA form, the CDR3 reads TGTGCCAGCAGCTTGGCTAGCGGGGAGTACAATGAGCAGTTCTTC. Full variable domain (remainder filled in from reference TRBV7-9 and TRBJ2-1): DTGVSQNPRHKITKRGQNVTFRCDPISEHNRLYWYRQTLGQGPEFLTYFQNEAQLEKSRLLSDRFSAERPKGSFSTLEIQRTEQGDSAMYLCASSLASGEYNEQFFGPGTRLTVL.

V usage is TRBV14 and J usage is TRBJ2-7; TRBD1 matches 9 bases. CDR1 SGHDN and CDR2 FVKESK come from the germline V gene. There are 15 residues in the CDR3. With 4 bases clipped from V and 4 bases from J, the junction kept 8 bases outside the gene matches. The CDR3 protein is CASSLYRGQIYEQYF. CDR3 bases: TGTGCCAGCAGCCTCTACAGGGGGCAGATATACGAGCAGTACTTC.

The chain couples TRBV5-1 to TRBJ2-7; maybe TRBD2 (6 bases). Germline V gene sequence: CDR1 SGHRS, CDR2 YFSETQ. V was trimmed by 1 base and J by 9 bases, leaving 14 bases between them. This CDR3 is built from 13 residues. The DNA for the CDR3 is TGCGCCAGCAGCTTGATGGACCCCGGGGGGCAGTACTTC. Translating it yields CASSLMDPGGQYF. Supplemented by reference TRBV5-1 and TRBJ2-7, the full variable domain reads KAGVTQTPRYLIKTRGQQVTLSCSPISGHRSVSWYQQTPGQGLQFLFEYFSETQRNKGNFPGRFSGRQFSNSRSEMNVSTLELGDSALYLCASSLMDPGGQYFGPGTRLTVT.

This sequence joins TRBV3-1 and TRBJ2-5, with 7 bases lining up with TRBD1. CDR3 size: 14 residues. From germline, CDR1 is LGHDT and CDR2 YNNKEL (reference sequence). Trimming took 4 bases from V and 5 from J; bases not matched to a gene: 7. CDR3 in amino acids: CASSPRQGGETQYF. As DNA, the CDR3 is TGTGCCAGCAGCCCTAGACAGGGTGGGGAGACCCAGTACTTC.

V and J are TRBV12-3 or TRBV12-4 and TRBJ1-1; D uncertain. CDR3 length: 15 amino acids. Between the trimmed V and J ends, which lost 1 base and 0 bases, there was a span of 9 bases. CDR3 sequence: CASSLGALLNTEAFF. The CDR3 nucleotides read TGTGCCAGCAGTTTAGGGGCCTTGCTGAACACTGAAGCTTTCTTT.

This clonotype was found many times. The rearrangement joins TRBV7-2 to TRBJ2-7; no clear D gene. V was shortened by 4 bases and J by 3 bases, with 10 bases between the two germline ends. CDR3 size: 13 residues. Per the germline V gene, CDR1 is SGHTA and CDR2 is FQGNSA. The CDR3 is CASSYRPSYEQYF. In nucleotides, the CDR3 is TGTGCCAGCAGCTACCGACCGAGCTACGAGCAGTACTTC.

The chain recombines TRBV27 with TRBJ2-6; 7 bases fit TRBD1. This CDR3 contains 17 residues. J lost 4 bases, V lost 5 bases, and 11 bases had no gene match. Germline loops: CDR1 MNHEY, CDR2 SMNVEV (reference sequence). This chain's CDR3 is CASSRYRGLGGANVLTF. The DNA for the CDR3 is TGTGCCAGCAGTCGCTACAGGGGATTAGGCGGGGCCAACGTCCTGACTTTC.

There are a few counts of this clonotype. CDR3 in amino acids: CASSFGNTIYF. The CDR3 nucleotides read TGTGCCAGCAGTTTTGGAAACACCATATATTTT. V is TRBV27 and J is TRBJ1-3; D is uncertain. This CDR3 contains 11 residues. The ends were cut back, 3 bases at V and 3 bases at J, with 0 bases in the middle. Germline values: CDR1 MNHEY, CDR2 SMNVEV (reference sequence).

V gene TRBV6-1 combines with J gene TRBJ2-7; D possibly corresponds to TRBD1 (7 bases). Trimming shortened V by 7 bases and J by 5 bases, and 15 bases separated the two germline ends. CDR1 is MNHNS and CDR2 is SASEGT in the germline V gene. This CDR3 is built from 13 residues. The CDR3 sequence: CASTPGGSHEQYF. In DNA, the CDR3 is TGTGCCAGCACCCCAGGGGGGTCCCACGAGCAGTACTTC.

The sample holds many counts of this clonotype. V and J are TRBV5-5 and TRBJ2-1, with 9 bases identical to TRBD1. V shed 8 bases, J shed 8 bases, and the junction held 11 bases outside the gene matches. CDR3 size: 14 residues. In germline, CDR1 is SGHKS, CDR2 YYEKEE (reference sequence). CDR3 DNA: TGTGCCAGTTTTCGGGACAGGGAATATGATGAGCAGTTCTTC. Translation gives CASFRDREYDEQFF.

The V call is TRBV20-1, the J call TRBJ1-5; the D is unclear. This CDR3 is 16 amino acids long. The germline V gene encodes CDR1 DFQATT and CDR2 SNEGSKA (reference sequence). V shed 1 base and J shed 4 bases, with 17 bases lying between them. Here the CDR3 DNA reads TGCAGTGCTAGAGGTCCCCCTAGTCGGGGAAATCAGCCCCAGCATTTT. Translating it yields CSARGPPSRGNQPQHF.

This clonotype occurred a few times. The chain couples TRBV10-3 to TRBJ2-3; no firm D call. This CDR3 has 12 residues. V was cut by 2 bases and J by 4 bases, with 4 bases left in between. Germline V CDR1 and CDR2: ENHRY, SYGVKD. The CDR3 spells CAISEAPDTQYF. The CDR3 region has the DNA TGTGCCATCAGTGAGGCGCCAGATACGCAGTATTTT.